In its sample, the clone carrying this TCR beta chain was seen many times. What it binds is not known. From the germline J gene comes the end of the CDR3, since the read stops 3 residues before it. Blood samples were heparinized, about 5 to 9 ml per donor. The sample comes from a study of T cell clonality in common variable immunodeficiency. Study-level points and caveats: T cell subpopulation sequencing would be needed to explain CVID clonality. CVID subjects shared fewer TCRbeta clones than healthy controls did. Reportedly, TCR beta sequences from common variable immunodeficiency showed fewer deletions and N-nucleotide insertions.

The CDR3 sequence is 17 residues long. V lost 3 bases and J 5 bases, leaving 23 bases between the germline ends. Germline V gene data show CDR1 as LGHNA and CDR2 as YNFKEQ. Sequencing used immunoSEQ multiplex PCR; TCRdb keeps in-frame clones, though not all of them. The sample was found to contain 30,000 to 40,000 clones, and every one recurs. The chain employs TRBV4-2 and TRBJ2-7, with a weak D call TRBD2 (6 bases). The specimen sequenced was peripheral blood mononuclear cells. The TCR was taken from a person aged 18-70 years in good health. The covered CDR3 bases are TGTGCCAGCAGCCAGGGTTCGGGGAGCGGGCCCCCCCACGAG. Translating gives CASSQGSGSGPPHE. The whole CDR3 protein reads CASSQGSGSGPPHEQYF.